Presented here are 27 T cell receptor beta chains from one specimen sequenced in a study of CD8+ T cells in alopecia areata. Treatment meaning: oral pan-JAK inhibitor, 5-10 mg twice daily. Once RNA had been extracted, it was reverse transcribed into cDNA to act as the sequencing template. The repertoire was sequenced with immunoSEQ multiplex PCR; TCRdb's copy has only in-frame clones and lacks some. Of approximately 200,000 clones listed, around two fifths are singletons. The sample in question was CD4+ T cells sorted from blood, obtained around week 36, from a patient treated with tofacitinib. The receptors stem from a human donor with alopecia areata.

This clone has a count of ten or more. At the DNA level, this CDR3 is encoded by other sequences in the same sample as well. J is TRBJ2-1 and V is TRBV5-1; 10 nucleotides match TRBD2. CDR1 and CDR2 from the germline V gene are SGHRS and YFSETQ. The length of the CDR3 is 16 residues. V dropped 5 bases and J dropped 4; count of bases not matched to a gene: 9. CDR3 in DNA: TGCGCCAGCAGTCTTCAGGGACTAGCGAGTTACAATGAGCAGTTCTTC. This encodes CASSLQGLASYNEQFF.

A few counts support this clone. The chain carries TRBV29-1 and TRBJ2-7, with a tentative D call TRBD1 (7 bases). The germline CDR1 and CDR2 sequences are SQVTM and ANQGSEA. The CDR3 has 13 residues. V was cut by 7 bases and J by 2 bases, with 15 bases left in between. The CDR3 nucleotides read TGCAGCGGCCGCGGGACAGCTCCCTACGAGCAGTACTTC. This sequence encodes CSGRGTAPYEQYF.

V gene TRBV2 combines with J gene TRBJ2-5; D gene uncertain. CDR3 length: 14 amino acids. Trimming removed 4 bases from V and 3 bases from J, with 12 bases in between. The V gene's germline CDR1 is SNHLY and CDR2 FYNNEI. Here the CDR3 reads CASSGLVAEETQYF. The CDR3 DNA reads TGTGCCAGCAGTGGCTTAGTGGCGGAAGAGACCCAGTACTTC. Full variable domain (remainder filled in from reference TRBV2 and TRBJ2-5): EPEVTQTPSHQVTQMGQEVILRCVPISNHLYFYWYRQILGQKVEFLVSFYNNEISEKSEIFDDQFSVERPDGSNFTLKIRSTKLEDSAMYFCASSGLVAEETQYFGPGTRLLVL.

CDR3 protein: CASSSRTSGGTSYEQYF. CDR3 DNA sequence: TGTGCCAGCAGCTCCCGGACTAGCGGGGGAACTTCCTACGAGCAGTACTTC. This rearrangement joins TRBV7-9 to TRBJ2-7, with 13 bases lining up with TRBD2. This CDR3 has 17 amino acids. V shed 4 bases, J shed 1 base, and the junction held 7 bases outside the gene matches. The germline V gene encodes CDR1 SEHNR and CDR2 FQNEAQ (reference sequence).

V and J are TRBV18 and TRBJ2-1; 9 bases agree with TRBD2. Trimming removed 0 bases from V and 4 bases from J; junction bases left unmatched: 4. From germline, CDR1 is KGHSH and CDR2 LQKENI. There are 16 residues in the CDR3. For the CDR3, the DNA is TGTGCCAGCTCACCACCGACTAGCGGAGATTACAATGAGCAGTTCTTC. Translation gives CASSPPTSGDYNEQFF. Drawing the rest from reference TRBV18 and TRBJ2-1, the complete variable domain is NAGVMQNPRHLVRRRGQEARLRCSPMKGHSHVYWYRQLPEEGLKFMVYLQKENIIDESGMPKERFSAEFPKEGPSILRIQQVVRGDSAAYFCASSPPTSGDYNEQFFGPGTRLTVL.

V and J are TRBV5-1 and TRBJ2-5; TRBD2 matches at 7 bases. This CDR3 is 15 amino acids long. Germline V CDR1 and CDR2: SGHRS, YFSETQ. The V segment lost 3 bases and the J segment 4 bases; nucleotides outside the gene matches: 9. The CDR3 loop is CASSSLAREIETQYF. CDR3 bases: TGCGCCAGCAGCTCCCTGGCGCGGGAGATAGAGACCCAGTACTTC. The full variable domain, with the rest looked up from reference TRBV5-1 and TRBJ2-5, is KAGVTQTPRYLIKTRGQQVTLSCSPISGHRSVSWYQQTPGQGLQFLFEYFSETQRNKGNFPGRFSGRQFSNSRSEMNVSTLELGDSALYLCASSSLAREIETQYFGPGTRLLVL.

The chain carries TRBV2 and TRBJ1-2; no definite D call. The CDR3 consists of 12 residues. The V end lost 3 bases, the J end lost 3 bases, and 5 bases lay between the germline ends. CDR1 and CDR2 (germline): SNHLY, FYNNEI. CDR3 sequence: CASSDSYYGYTF. The CDR3 region has the DNA TGTGCCAGCAGTGACAGCTACTATGGCTACACCTTC.

This clone has only a few counts. The DNA of the CDR3 is TGTGCCAGCAGTTTGAACGGGCGAGAGCAGTACTTC. This translates into CASSLNGREQYF. The V gene is TRBV28, the J gene TRBJ2-7; D remains unclear. Looked up from germline, CDR1 is MDHEN and CDR2 is SYDVKM. With 3 bases removed from V and 7 bases from J, the gap between germline ends came to 10 bases. The CDR3 contains 12 residues.

This clone was recorded a few times. CDR3 in DNA: TGCGCCAGCAGCCAAGAGCGGGGATATGGCTACACCTTC. The encoded protein is CASSQERGYGYTF. The chain recombines TRBV4-3 with TRBJ1-2, with D hard to call. There are 13 residues in the CDR3. Per germline, CDR1 LGHNA and CDR2 YSLEER. Trimming took 0 bases from V and 5 from J, leaving 7 bases between them.

This clone was detected only a few times. The V and J genes are TRBV29-1 and TRBJ2-5; no definite D call. Germline assignment: CDR1 SQVTM and CDR2 ANQGSEA. Trimming took 3 bases from V and 5 from J, leaving 10 bases between them. CDR3 length: 12 amino acids. CDR3 nucleotide sequence: TGCAGCGTTGATTTGTCCACGGAGACCCAGTACTTC. This gives the protein CSVDLSTETQYF.

The rearrangement links TRBV29-1 to TRBJ1-5; weak D call: TRBD1 (5 bases). The CDR3 runs to 14 residues. Germline values: CDR1 SQVTM, CDR2 ANQGSEA. Trimming removed 6 bases from V and 2 bases from J, with 14 bases in between. The CDR3 DNA is TGCAGCGTAGGGACGGCGAATGGCAATCAGCCCCAGCATTTT. Protein: CSVGTANGNQPQHF.

The genes are TRBV15 and TRBJ1-5; 8 bases agree with TRBD1. Germline CDR1 reads LNHNV; CDR2 reads YYDKDF (reference sequence). V shed 1 base and J 4 bases; nucleotides not matched to a gene: 12. This CDR3 comprises 18 residues. The CDR3 region has the DNA TGTGCCACCAGCAGAGGGTCGGACAGGGAATCGCGTAATCAGCCCCAGCATTTT. It encodes CATSRGSDRESRNQPQHF.

V and J are TRBV9 and TRBJ1-2; 7 bases are shared with TRBD1. Germline CDR1 is SGDLS and CDR2 is YYNGEE. J lost 4 bases, V lost 5 bases, and 5 bases had no gene match. This CDR3 region has 13 residues. The CDR3 bases are TGTGCCAGCAGGGGTGACAGGGTCTATGGCTACACCTTC. Protein sequence: CASRGDRVYGYTF.

This clone came up a few times. V usage is TRBV29-1 and J usage is TRBJ2-1; D gene unclear. The germline V gene encodes CDR1 SQVTM and CDR2 ANQGSEA. Trimming left V 6 bases short and J 0 bases short, with 12 bases between. There are 14 residues in the CDR3. This CDR3 reads CSVAEGSSYNEQFF. In nucleotides, the CDR3 is TGCAGCGTGGCGGAAGGTAGCTCCTACAATGAGCAGTTCTTC.

The chain joins TRBV29-1 to TRBJ2-1; D gene uncertain. There are 12 residues in the CDR3. Trimming removed 5 bases at V and 9 bases at J, with 14 bases between. Germline assignment: CDR1 SQVTM and CDR2 ANQGSEA. DNA of the CDR3: TGCAGCGTTTGGGCGTCGGATGGTGAGCAGTTCTTC. Translating gives CSVWASDGEQFF.

V is TRBV5-1 and J is TRBJ2-5, with D perhaps being TRBD1 or TRBD2 (7 bases each). CDR1 is SGHRS and CDR2 is YFSETQ in the germline V gene. Between the trimmed V and J ends, which lost 6 bases and 5 bases, there was a span of 20 bases. The CDR3 is 15 residues long. The CDR3 DNA reads TGCGCCAGCAATCCTTTGACAGGGAGGGTCGAGACCCAGTACTTC. This sequence encodes CASNPLTGRVETQYF.

CDR3 protein: CASRGGQANQPQHF. In DNA form, the CDR3 reads TGTGCCAGCAGGGGGGGACAGGCGAATCAGCCCCAGCATTTT. The chain joins TRBV6-1 to TRBJ1-5; 8 bases fit TRBD1. The germline gives CDR1 MNHNS, CDR2 SASEGT. V was clipped by 6 bases and J by 4 bases; unmatched bases: 5. This CDR3 contains 14 residues.

This clone was observed a few times. This chain links TRBV29-1 with TRBJ1-1; the D is unclear. V lost 6 bases to trimming and J lost 8 bases, with 16 bases between them. This CDR3 contains 12 residues. CDR1 is SQVTM and CDR2 is ANQGSEA in the germline V gene. The CDR3 DNA is TGCAGCGTCTCCCCGAGCGCTTACGAAGCTTTCTTT. Translating gives CSVSPSAYEAFF.

J is TRBJ2-1 and V is TRBV27; TRBD1 is a possible D gene (5 bases). Germline loops: CDR1 MNHEY, CDR2 SMNVEV (reference sequence). The CDR3 is made up of 14 amino acids. Trimming removed 3 bases from V and 5 bases from J, with 11 bases in between. The DNA of the CDR3 is TGTGCCAGCAGTTTTTCCAGGGTGGACAATGAGCAGTTCTTC. Its translation: CASSFSRVDNEQFF.

The V call is TRBV11-2, the J call TRBJ2-1; D is unclear. The germline CDR1 and CDR2 sequences are SGHAT and FQNNGV. This CDR3 comprises 12 residues. The V end lost 3 bases, the J end lost 12 bases, and 12 bases lay between the germline ends. The CDR3 coding sequence is TGTGCCAGCAGCTTCTCGCTGGGTGTGCAGTTCTTC. Translation gives CASSFSLGVQFF.

This clone occurred once. As DNA, the CDR3 is TGTGCCAGCAGCTCGTACAGGGCGGGTGGCTACACCTTC. It codes for CASSSYRAGGYTF. The chain couples TRBV7-2 to TRBJ1-2; a weak D match, TRBD1 (6 bases). Per germline, CDR1 SGHTA and CDR2 FQGNSA. The CDR3 length is 13 residues. V lost 4 bases and J 7 bases, leaving 13 bases between the germline ends.

The sample holds a few counts of this clone. The rearrangement joins TRBV7-2 to TRBJ2-5; TRBD1 aligns across 9 bases. Per the germline V gene, CDR1 is SGHTA and CDR2 is FQGNSA. With 5 bases clipped from V and 2 bases from J, the junction kept 9 bases outside the gene matches. The CDR3 totals 16 residues. The CDR3 reads CASSHALGTGQETQYF. The CDR3 DNA reads as TGTGCCAGCAGCCACGCCCTAGGGACAGGGCAAGAGACCCAGTACTTC.

This clone was detected a few times. This chain joins TRBV6-5 and TRBJ2-1; D possibly corresponds to TRBD2 (7 bases). V lost 7 bases, J lost 1 base, and 14 bases lay in between. CDR1 is MNHEY and CDR2 is SVGAGI in the germline V gene. The CDR3 runs to 15 residues. The CDR3: CASNGRGPSYNEQFF. The CDR3 DNA reads TGTGCCAGCAATGGGCGGGGGCCGTCCTACAATGAGCAGTTCTTC.

In its sample, this clone was seen a few times. The chain uses TRBV30 and TRBJ2-3, with D unclear. Deletions cut 0 bases from V and 4 bases from J, with 5 bases between. CDR3 length equals 12 residues. Germline lookup yields CDR1 GTSNPN and CDR2 SVGIG (reference sequence). The CDR3 region is CAWSVTADTQYF. In nucleotides, the CDR3 is TGTGCCTGGAGTGTAACGGCAGATACGCAGTATTTT.

This clone appeared a few times. This chain links TRBV19 with TRBJ1-5; D is perhaps TRBD1 (5 bases). Germline V lookup: CDR1 LNHDA, CDR2 SQIVND (reference sequence). Trimming took off 4 bases at V and 3 bases at J, with 7 bases between the two ends. The CDR3 runs 13 residues. This chain's CDR3 is CASSTGFNQPQHF. The CDR3 region has the DNA TGTGCCAGTAGTACAGGGTTCAATCAGCCCCAGCATTTT.

The gene calls are TRBV30 and TRBJ2-5, with 9 bases aligning to TRBD1. Germline V lookup: CDR1 GTSNPN, CDR2 SVGIG (reference sequence). The CDR3 is 15 residues long. The ends lost 2 bases at V and 0 bases at J; junction bases unmatched: 4. CDR3 DNA sequence: TGTGCCTGGAGTCGCGACAGGGGGTACCAAGAGACCCAGTACTTC. Amino acid sequence: CAWSRDRGYQETQYF.

This sequence joins TRBV30 and TRBJ1-1; perhaps TRBD1 as D (6 bases). Germline V gene sequence: CDR1 GTSNPN, CDR2 SVGIG (reference sequence). V lost 1 base and J 0 bases, leaving 15 bases between the germline ends. The CDR3 is 16 residues long. CDR3: CAWSGGGRYMNTEAFF. The CDR3 DNA reads TGTGCCTGGAGTGGAGGGGGTCGATACATGAACACTGAAGCTTTCTTT.